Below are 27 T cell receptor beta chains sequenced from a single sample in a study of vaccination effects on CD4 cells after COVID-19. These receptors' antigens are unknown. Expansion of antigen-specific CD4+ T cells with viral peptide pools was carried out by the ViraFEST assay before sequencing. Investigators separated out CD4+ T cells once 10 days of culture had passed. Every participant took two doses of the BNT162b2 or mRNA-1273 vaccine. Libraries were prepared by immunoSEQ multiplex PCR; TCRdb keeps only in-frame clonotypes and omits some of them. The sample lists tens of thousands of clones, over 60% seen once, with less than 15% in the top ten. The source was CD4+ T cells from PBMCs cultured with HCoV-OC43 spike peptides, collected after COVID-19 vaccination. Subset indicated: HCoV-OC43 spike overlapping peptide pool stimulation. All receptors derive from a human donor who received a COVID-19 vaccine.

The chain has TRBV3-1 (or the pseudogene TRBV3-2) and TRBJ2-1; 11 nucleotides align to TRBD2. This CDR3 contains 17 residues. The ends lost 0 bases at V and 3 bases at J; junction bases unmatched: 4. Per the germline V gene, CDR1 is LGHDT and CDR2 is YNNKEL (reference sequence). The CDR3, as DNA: TGTGCCAGCAGCCAAGAAGCCACTAGCGGGAGCTACAATGAGCAGTTCTTC. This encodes CASSQEATSGSYNEQFF.

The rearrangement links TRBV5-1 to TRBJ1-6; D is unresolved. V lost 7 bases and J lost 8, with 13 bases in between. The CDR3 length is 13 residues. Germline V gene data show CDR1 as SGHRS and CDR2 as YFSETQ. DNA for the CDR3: TGCGCCAGCCGCCCCTCGGCCGATTCACCCCTCCACTTT. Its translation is CASRPSADSPLHF.

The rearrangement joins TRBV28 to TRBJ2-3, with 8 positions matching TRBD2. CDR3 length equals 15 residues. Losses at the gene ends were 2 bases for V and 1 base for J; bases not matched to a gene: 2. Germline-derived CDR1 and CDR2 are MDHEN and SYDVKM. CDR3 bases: TGTGCCAGCAGTTTAGCGGGAGGCCGCACAGATACGCAGTATTTT. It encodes CASSLAGGRTDTQYF.

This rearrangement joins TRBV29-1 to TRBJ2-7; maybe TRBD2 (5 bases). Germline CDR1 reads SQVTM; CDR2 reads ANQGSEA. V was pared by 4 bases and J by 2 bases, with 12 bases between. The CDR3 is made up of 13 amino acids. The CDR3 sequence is CSVGLASAYEQYF. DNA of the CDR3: TGCAGCGTTGGTCTAGCCTCTGCCTACGAGCAGTACTTC.

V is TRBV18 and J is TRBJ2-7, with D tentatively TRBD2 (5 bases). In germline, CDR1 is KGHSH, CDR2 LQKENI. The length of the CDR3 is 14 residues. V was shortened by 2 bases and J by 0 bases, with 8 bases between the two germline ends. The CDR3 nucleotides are TGTGCCAGCTCACCAGCGGGTAGCTCCTACGAGCAGTACTTC. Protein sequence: CASSPAGSSYEQYF.

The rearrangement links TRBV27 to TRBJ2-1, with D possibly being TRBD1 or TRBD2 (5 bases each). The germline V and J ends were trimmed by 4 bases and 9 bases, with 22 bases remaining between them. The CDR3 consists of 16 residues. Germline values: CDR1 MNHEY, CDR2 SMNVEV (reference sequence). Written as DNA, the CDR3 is TGTGCCAGCAGTTATATGGCCCTCGGGGCCGCCTTTGAGCAGTTCTTC. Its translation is CASSYMALGAAFEQFF.

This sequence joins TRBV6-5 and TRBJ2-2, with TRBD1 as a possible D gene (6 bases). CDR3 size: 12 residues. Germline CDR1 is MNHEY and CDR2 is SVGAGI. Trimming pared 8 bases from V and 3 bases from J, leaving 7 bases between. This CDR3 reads CASAGDTGELFF. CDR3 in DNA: TGTGCCAGCGCAGGGGACACCGGGGAGCTGTTTTTT.

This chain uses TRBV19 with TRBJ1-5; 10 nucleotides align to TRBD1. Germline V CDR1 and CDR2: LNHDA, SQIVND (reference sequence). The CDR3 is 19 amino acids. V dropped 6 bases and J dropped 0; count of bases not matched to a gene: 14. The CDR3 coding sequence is TGTGCCAGTAGATCCCTGACAGGGGGCGAAAACTATAGCAATCAGCCCCAGCATTTT. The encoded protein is CASRSLTGGENYSNQPQHF. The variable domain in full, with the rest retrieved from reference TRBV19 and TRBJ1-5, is DGGITQSPKYLFRKEGQNVTLSCEQNLNHDAMYWYRQDPGQGLRLIYYSQIVNDFQKGDIAEGYSVSREKKESFPLTVTSAQKNPTAFYLCASRSLTGGENYSNQPQHFGDGTRLSIL.

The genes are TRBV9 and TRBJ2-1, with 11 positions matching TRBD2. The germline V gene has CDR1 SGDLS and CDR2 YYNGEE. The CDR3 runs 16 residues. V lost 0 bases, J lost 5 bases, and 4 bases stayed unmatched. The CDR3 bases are TGTGCCAGCAGCGTAGGGGGGACTAGCGGTAACAATGAGCAGTTCTTC. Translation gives CASSVGGTSGNNEQFF.

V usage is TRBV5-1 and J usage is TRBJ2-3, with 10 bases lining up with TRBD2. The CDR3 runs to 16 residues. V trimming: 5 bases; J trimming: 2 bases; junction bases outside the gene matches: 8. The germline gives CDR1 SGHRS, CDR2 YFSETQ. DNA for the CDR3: TGCGCCAGCAGGCGTCTAGCGGGGGCCCTCACAGATACGCAGTATTTT. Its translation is CASRRLAGALTDTQYF.

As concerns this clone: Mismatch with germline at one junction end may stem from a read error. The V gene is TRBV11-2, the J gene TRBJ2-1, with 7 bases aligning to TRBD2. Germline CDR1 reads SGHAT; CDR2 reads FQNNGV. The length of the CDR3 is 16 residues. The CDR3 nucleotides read TGTGCCACCAGCGGGGCCCGGGGGACTTTGGATAATGAGCAGTTCTTC. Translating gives CATSGARGTLDNEQFF. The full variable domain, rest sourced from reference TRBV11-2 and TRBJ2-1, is EAGVAQSPRYKIIEKRQSVAFWCNPISGHATLYWYQQILGQGPKLLIQFQNNGVVDDSQLPKDRFSAERLKGVDSTLKIQPAKLEDSAVYLCATSGARGTLDNEQFFGPGTRLTVL.

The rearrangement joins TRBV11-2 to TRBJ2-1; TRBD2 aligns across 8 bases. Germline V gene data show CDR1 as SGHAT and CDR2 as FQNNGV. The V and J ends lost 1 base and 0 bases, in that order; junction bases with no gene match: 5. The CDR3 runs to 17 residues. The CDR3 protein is CASSLVGLAGSYNEQFF. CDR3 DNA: TGTGCCAGCAGCTTAGTAGGCCTAGCGGGCTCCTACAATGAGCAGTTCTTC.

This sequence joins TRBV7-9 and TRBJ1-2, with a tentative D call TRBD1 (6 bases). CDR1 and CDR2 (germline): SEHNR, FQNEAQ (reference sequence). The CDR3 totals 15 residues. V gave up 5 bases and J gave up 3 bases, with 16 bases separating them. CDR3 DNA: TGTGCCAGCAGCCAAAAAGGGGGGACCCACTATGGCTACACCTTC. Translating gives CASSQKGGTHYGYTF.

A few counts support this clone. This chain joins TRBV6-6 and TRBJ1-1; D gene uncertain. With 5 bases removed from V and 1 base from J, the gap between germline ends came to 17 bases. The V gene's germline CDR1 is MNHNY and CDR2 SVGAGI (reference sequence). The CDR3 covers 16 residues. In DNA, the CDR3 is TGTGCCAGCAGTCCCTTCGGAGGCCCCAGGAACACTGAAGCTTTCTTT. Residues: CASSPFGGPRNTEAFF.

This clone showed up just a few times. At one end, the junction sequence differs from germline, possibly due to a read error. The CDR3 region has the DNA TGTGCCAGCAGCTTAGGGCGGGGCTCCGACGAGCAGTACTTC. It specifies CASSLGRGSDEQYF. This rearrangement joins TRBV7-9 to TRBJ2-7, with D possibly matching TRBD2 (6 bases). The length of the CDR3 is 14 residues. Germline V gene sequence: CDR1 SEHNR, CDR2 FQNEAQ (reference sequence).

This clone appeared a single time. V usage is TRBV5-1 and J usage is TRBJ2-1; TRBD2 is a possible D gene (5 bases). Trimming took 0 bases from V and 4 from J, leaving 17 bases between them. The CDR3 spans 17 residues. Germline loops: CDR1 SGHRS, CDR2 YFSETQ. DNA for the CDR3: TGCGCCAGCAGCTTGGTGGTCCAAACGGGGTATTACAATGAGCAGTTCTTC. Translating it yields CASSLVVQTGYYNEQFF. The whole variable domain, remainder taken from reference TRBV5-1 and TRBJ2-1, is KAGVTQTPRYLIKTRGQQVTLSCSPISGHRSVSWYQQTPGQGLQFLFEYFSETQRNKGNFPGRFSGRQFSNSRSEMNVSTLELGDSALYLCASSLVVQTGYYNEQFFGPGTRLTVL.

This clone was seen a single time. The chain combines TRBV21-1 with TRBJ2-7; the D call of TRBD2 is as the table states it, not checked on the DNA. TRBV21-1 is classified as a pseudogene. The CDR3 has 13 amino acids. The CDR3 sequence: CASSPEGRCEQYF. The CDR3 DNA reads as TGTGCCAGCAGCCCCGAGGGCCGATGTGAGCAGTACTTC.

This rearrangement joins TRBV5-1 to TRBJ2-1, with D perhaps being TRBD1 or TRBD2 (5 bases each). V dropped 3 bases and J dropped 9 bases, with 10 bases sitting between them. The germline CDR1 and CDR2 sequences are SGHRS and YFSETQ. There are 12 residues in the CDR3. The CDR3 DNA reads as TGCGCCAGCAGCTGGGACGTCGGTGAGCAGTTCTTC. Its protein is CASSWDVGEQFF.

The CDR3 coding sequence is TGTGCCAGCTCACTATCGGGGACTAGCGGGAGTGAGACCCAGTACTTC. Translated, it gives CASSLSGTSGSETQYF. The V call is TRBV18, the J call TRBJ2-5; 14 nucleotides agree with TRBD2. Germline V gene data show CDR1 as KGHSH and CDR2 as LQKENI. With V trimmed by 4 bases and J by 5 bases, 6 bases remained unmatched. The CDR3 has 16 residues.

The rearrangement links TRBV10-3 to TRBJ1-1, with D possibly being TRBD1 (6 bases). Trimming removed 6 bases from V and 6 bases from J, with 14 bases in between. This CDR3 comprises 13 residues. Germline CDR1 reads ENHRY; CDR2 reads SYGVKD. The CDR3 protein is CAIRPTRGPEAFF. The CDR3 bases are TGTGCCATCAGGCCTACCAGGGGTCCTGAAGCTTTCTTT.

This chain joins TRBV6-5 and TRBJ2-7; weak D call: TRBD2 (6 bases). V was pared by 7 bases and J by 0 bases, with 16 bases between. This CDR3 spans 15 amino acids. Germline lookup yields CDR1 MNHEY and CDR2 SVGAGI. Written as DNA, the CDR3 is TGTGCCAGCAAATTTGGGGGGTCAAACTCCTACGAGCAGTACTTC. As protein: CASKFGGSNSYEQYF.

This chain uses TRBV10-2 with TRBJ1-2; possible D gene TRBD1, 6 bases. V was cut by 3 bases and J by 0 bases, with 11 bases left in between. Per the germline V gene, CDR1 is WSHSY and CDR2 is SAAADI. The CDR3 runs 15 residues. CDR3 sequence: CASSDRAGANYGYTF. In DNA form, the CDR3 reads TGCGCCAGCAGTGACCGGGCAGGGGCTAACTATGGCTACACCTTC.

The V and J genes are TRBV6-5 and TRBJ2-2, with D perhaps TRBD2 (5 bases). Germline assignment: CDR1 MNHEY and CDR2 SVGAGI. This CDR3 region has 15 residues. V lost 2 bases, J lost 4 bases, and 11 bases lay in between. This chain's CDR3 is CASSYLDFVTGELFF. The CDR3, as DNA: TGTGCCAGCAGTTACCTGGACTTTGTCACCGGGGAGCTGTTTTTT.

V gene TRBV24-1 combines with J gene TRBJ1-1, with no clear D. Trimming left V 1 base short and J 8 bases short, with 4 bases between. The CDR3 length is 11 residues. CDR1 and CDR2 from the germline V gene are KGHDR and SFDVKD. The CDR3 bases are TGTGCCACCAGTGATTTCGCAGAAGCTTTCTTT. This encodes CATSDFAEAFF.

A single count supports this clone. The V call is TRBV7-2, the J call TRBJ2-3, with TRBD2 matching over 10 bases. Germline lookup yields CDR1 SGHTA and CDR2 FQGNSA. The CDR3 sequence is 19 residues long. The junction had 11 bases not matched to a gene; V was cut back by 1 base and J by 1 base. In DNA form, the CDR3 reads TGTGCCAGCAGCTTAGGGGTAGCGGGGGGCCCTGTCCGCACAGATACGCAGTATTTT. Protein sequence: CASSLGVAGGPVRTDTQYF.

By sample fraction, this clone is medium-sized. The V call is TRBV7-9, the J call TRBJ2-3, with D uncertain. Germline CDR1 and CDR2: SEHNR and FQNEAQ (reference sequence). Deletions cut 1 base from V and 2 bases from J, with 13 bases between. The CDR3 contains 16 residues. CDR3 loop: CASSLGVVQYTDTQYF. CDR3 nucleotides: TGTGCCAGCAGCTTAGGCGTCGTACAGTACACAGATACGCAGTATTTT.

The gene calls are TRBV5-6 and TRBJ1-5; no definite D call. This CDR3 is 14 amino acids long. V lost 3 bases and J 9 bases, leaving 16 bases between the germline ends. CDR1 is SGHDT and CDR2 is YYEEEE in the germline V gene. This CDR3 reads CASSSTRTYVPQHF. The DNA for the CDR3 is TGTGCCAGCAGCTCGACGAGGACGTATGTGCCCCAGCATTTT.